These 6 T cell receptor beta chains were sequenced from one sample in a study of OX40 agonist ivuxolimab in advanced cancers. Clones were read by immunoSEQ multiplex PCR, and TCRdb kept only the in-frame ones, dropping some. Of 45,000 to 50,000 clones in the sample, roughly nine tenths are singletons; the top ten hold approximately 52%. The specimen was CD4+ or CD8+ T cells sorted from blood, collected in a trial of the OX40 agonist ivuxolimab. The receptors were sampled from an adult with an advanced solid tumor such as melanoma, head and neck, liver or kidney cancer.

CDR3 DNA sequence: TGTGCCAGCAGCCAAGAGGAGCGGGGGGCCTACAATGAGCAGTTCTTC. Translation gives CASSQEERGAYNEQFF. V usage is TRBV4-2 and J usage is TRBJ2-1; 9 bases align to TRBD2. Germline V lookup: CDR1 LGHNA, CDR2 YNFKEQ. The CDR3 contains 16 residues. Germline trimming cut 0 bases from V and 2 bases from J; bases unmatched to any gene: 2.

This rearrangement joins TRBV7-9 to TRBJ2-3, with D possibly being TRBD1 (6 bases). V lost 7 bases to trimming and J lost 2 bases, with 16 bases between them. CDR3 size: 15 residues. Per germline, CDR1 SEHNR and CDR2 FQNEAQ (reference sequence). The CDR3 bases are TGTGCCAGCATCCTGTCAGGGGCCGTCACAGATACGCAGTATTTT. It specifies CASILSGAVTDTQYF.

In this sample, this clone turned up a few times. The CDR3 sequence: CASSVDMNTEAFF. CDR3 sequence (DNA): TGTGCCAGCAGCGTAGACATGAACACTGAAGCTTTCTTT. This chain links TRBV9 with TRBJ1-1; D gene uncertain. V was shortened by 0 bases and J by 0 bases, with 3 bases between the two germline ends. The CDR3 runs to 13 residues. Germline V gives CDR1 SGDLS, CDR2 YYNGEE.

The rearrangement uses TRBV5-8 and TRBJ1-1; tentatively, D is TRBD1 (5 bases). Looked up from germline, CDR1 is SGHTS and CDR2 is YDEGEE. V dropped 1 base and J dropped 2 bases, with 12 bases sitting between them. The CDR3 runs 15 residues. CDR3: CASSLLQGLNTEAFF. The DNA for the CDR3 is TGTGCCAGCAGCTTGTTGCAGGGACTTAACACTGAAGCTTTCTTT.

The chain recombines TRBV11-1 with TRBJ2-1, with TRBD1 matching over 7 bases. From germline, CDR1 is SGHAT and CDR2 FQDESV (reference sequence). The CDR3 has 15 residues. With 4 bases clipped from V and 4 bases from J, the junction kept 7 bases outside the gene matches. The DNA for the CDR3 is TGTGCCAGCAGCTCCCTAGCCAGGGGGTACAATGAGCAGTTCTTC. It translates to CASSSLARGYNEQFF.

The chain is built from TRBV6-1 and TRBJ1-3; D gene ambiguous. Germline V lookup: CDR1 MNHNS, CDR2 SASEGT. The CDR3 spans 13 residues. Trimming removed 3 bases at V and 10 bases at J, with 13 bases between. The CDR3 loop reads CASSDSGFRTIYF. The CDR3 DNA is TGTGCCAGCAGTGATTCTGGATTTAGGACCATATATTTT.